The 3 T cell receptor beta chains below come from one sample, sequenced in a study of response to subunit inactivated influenza vaccine (dated by TCRdb to between 2017 and 2018). The library was prepared using RT-PCR. The run used an Illumina HiSeq 2500. The raw public data were reprocessed by TCRdb itself: fastp quality trimming at Q25, MiXCR clonotype calling, in-frame beta chains only. Rows are unified per CDR3 protein, each entry keeping the most common DNA and genes. The sample data list approximately 500,000 distinct CDR3 sequences, and under 15% of these were observed just once. The ten most abundant clones make up about an eighth of the sample. Reading the label with the study, this specimen's time point is: 45 days after influenza vaccine administration. The sample in question was PBMCs from blood, obtained roughly 48 days after vaccination. Receptors were obtained from a man aged 45-60 years who received an inactivated influenza vaccine. Donor details come from another sample of the same person, matched by shared clones.

This clonotype was observed a handful of times. This chain links TRBV20-1 with TRBJ2-3; 7 bases fit TRBD2. V was clipped by 6 bases and J by 6 bases; unmatched bases: 12. The CDR3 spans 14 residues. CDR1 and CDR2 from the germline V gene are DFQATT and SNEGSKA (reference sequence). The CDR3, as DNA: TGCAGTGCACCTGCGGCGGGAGCTACGGATACGCAGTATTTT. Translating it yields CSAPAAGATDTQYF.

This clonotype came up a few times. The chain employs TRBV16 and TRBJ2-7; 7 bases agree with TRBD1. V shed 2 bases and J 3 bases; nucleotides not matched to a gene: 7. The length of the CDR3 is 15 residues. The germline gives CDR1 KGHSY, CDR2 FQNENV. CDR3 in DNA: TGTGCCAGCAGCCAAGAACCGGGACAGCGCTACGAGCAGTACTTC. It translates to CASSQEPGQRYEQYF.

This clonotype has at least ten counts. The gene calls are TRBV6-2 or TRBV6-3 and TRBJ2-7; 8 positions agree with TRBD1. V gave up 6 bases and J gave up 2 bases; unmatched junction bases: 0. The CDR3 is 12 residues long. The germline CDR1 and CDR2 sequences are MNHEY and SVGEGT. CDR3 amino acids: CASRQGAYEQYF. CDR3 coding DNA: TGTGCCAGCAGACAGGGGGCCTACGAGCAGTACTTC.